These 8 T cell receptor beta chains share one sample of origin, sequenced in a study of cytomegalovirus exposure and HLA in healthy donors. Researchers ran the PCR with 60 Vbeta and 13 Jbeta primers. Data came from immunoSEQ multiplex PCR; TCRdb stores just in-frame clones and leaves some out. The table has approximately 190,000 clones, 82% seen once; the top ten hold about 0.8%. The material sequenced was PBMCs. The receptors here all came from a woman aged 18-29 years in good health and CMV-seronegative.

The V gene is TRBV6-5, the J gene TRBJ2-1; 14 bases line up with TRBD2. Trimming took 2 bases from V and 6 from J; bases not matched to a gene: 3. The CDR3 totals 16 residues. Germline CDR1 MNHEY, CDR2 SVGAGI. The CDR3 region is CASSYRGTSGSNEQFF. CDR3 in DNA: TGTGCCAGCAGTTACCGTGGGACTAGCGGGAGCAATGAGCAGTTCTTC.

The genes are TRBV9 and TRBJ2-1, with a possible D match to TRBD2 (6 bases). Trimming cost V 4 bases and J 7 bases, with 21 bases left between them. This CDR3 is built from 16 residues. Germline V CDR1 and CDR2: SGDLS, YYNGEE. CDR3 sequence reads: CASSHPSETVGNEQFF. In DNA form, the CDR3 reads TGTGCCAGCAGCCATCCTAGCGAGACGGTAGGGAATGAGCAGTTCTTC.

The gene calls are TRBV9 and TRBJ2-6; a possible D gene is TRBD1 (6 bases). This CDR3 is 15 amino acids long. Germline CDR1 and CDR2: SGDLS and YYNGEE. Deletions cut 1 base from V and 1 base from J, with 6 bases between. CDR3 in DNA: TGTGCCAGCAGCGTAAGGGGGTCTGGGGCCAACGTCCTGACTTTC. It is translated as CASSVRGSGANVLTF. Full variable domain (remainder filled in from reference TRBV9 and TRBJ2-6): DSGVTQTPKHLITATGQRVTLRCSPRSGDLSVYWYQQSLDQGLQFLIQYYNGEERAKGNILERFSAQQFPDLHSELNLSSLELGDSALYFCASSVRGSGANVLTFGAGSRLTVL.

The rearrangement joins TRBV6-1 to TRBJ2-5, with TRBD1 matching over 9 bases. The CDR3 totals 15 residues. Trimming cost V 8 bases and J 4 bases; bases outside gene matches: 11. Germline CDR1 is MNHNS and CDR2 is SASEGT. The chain's CDR3 is CASEIHRGRLETQYF. The CDR3 DNA reads TGTGCCAGCGAAATACACAGGGGGCGTTTAGAGACCCAGTACTTC.

The rearrangement uses TRBV5-1 and TRBJ2-1; weak D call: TRBD2 (6 bases). CDR1 SGHRS and CDR2 YFSETQ come from the germline V gene. The CDR3 contains 17 residues. Trimming shortened V by 2 bases and J by 1 base, and 16 bases separated the two germline ends. CDR3 loop: CASSLYTGELSYNEQFF. The CDR3 DNA follows: TGCGCCAGCAGCTTATATACGGGGGAGTTATCCTACAATGAGCAGTTCTTC. The entire variable domain, with the rest obtained from reference TRBV5-1 and TRBJ2-1, is as follows: KAGVTQTPRYLIKTRGQQVTLSCSPISGHRSVSWYQQTPGQGLQFLFEYFSETQRNKGNFPGRFSGRQFSNSRSEMNVSTLELGDSALYLCASSLYTGELSYNEQFFGPGTRLTVL.

The chain links TRBV11-3 to TRBJ2-5, with 11 bases fitting TRBD2. Germline trimming cut 4 bases from V and 4 bases from J; bases unmatched to any gene: 5. Germline V lookup: CDR1 SGHNT, CDR2 YENEEA. The CDR3 covers 15 residues. The CDR3 loop reads CASSSGTSGRETQYF. The DNA for the CDR3 is TGTGCCAGCAGCTCGGGCACTAGCGGGAGAGAGACCCAGTACTTC.

The rearrangement links TRBV7-3 to TRBJ2-1; no reliable D call. The germline V and J ends were trimmed by 1 base and 8 bases, with 6 bases remaining between them. The CDR3 loop spans 12 amino acids. CDR1 is SGHTA and CDR2 is FQGTGA in the germline V gene. Written as DNA, the CDR3 is TGTGCCAGCAGCTTAAGTAATCATGAGCAGTTCTTC. As protein: CASSLSNHEQFF.

The CDR3 is CASSLLSGGESGNTIYF. The CDR3 nucleotides read TGTGCCAGCAGCTTACTTTCAGGGGGAGAAAGTGGAAACACCATATATTTT. The chain is built from TRBV5-6 and TRBJ1-3, with 7 nucleotides matching TRBD1. Trimming cost V 2 bases and J 3 bases; bases outside gene matches: 11. Germline V gene sequence: CDR1 SGHDT, CDR2 YYEEEE. The CDR3 spans 17 residues.